Sequencing of this TCR beta chain was carried out in a study of shared clonotypes between healthy human individuals. The germline V and J ends were trimmed by 4 bases and 0 bases, with 11 bases remaining between them. CDR1 is SGHKS, CDR2 YYEKEE, per germline (reference sequence). The CDR3 spans 15 residues. The method was immunoSEQ multiplex PCR; TCRdb's version includes in-frame clones alone and lacks a portion of them. Of about 520,000 clones in the sample, approximately 94% were seen once. Recent acute infections and vaccinations were absent in the healthy HIV-negative adult donors. To note about this clone: Antigen: not known.

General study points: Non-shared clonotypes had lower generation probabilities than those shared by all four donors. Naive CD4 clonotype sharing across a few donors was about 5%.

Sequencing was carried out using naive CD4+ T cells sorted from blood. Subset described: CD45RA+ positively selected. The chain employs TRBV5-5 and TRBJ1-3, with unresolved D. This receptor was taken from a woman aged 30 to 39 in good health. The CDR3 bases are TGTGCCAGCAGCAGAACCCCGATCTCTGGAAACACCATATATTTT. Translated, it gives CASSRTPISGNTIYF.